These 9 T cell receptor beta chains came from one sample sequenced in a study of shared T cell receptors in the human thymus. Only in-frame clones appear in the TCRdb table, and some are missing; sequencing was by immunoSEQ multiplex PCR. The sample lists 650,000 to 950,000 clones, 70% to 90% occurring once. The data were also submitted as part of a second study, on human thymus T cells.

Sequencing was done on a sample of thymocytes. The receptors shown here come from a girl under three years old with a congenital heart defect.

The chain carries TRBV4-2 and TRBJ2-3; a possible D gene is TRBD2 (6 bases). The ends were cut back, 1 base at V and 0 bases at J, with 14 bases in the middle. CDR3 size: 17 residues. Germline-derived CDR1 and CDR2 are LGHNA and YNFKEQ. CDR3 region: CASSQARHGGSTDTQYF. The DNA for the CDR3 is TGTGCCAGCAGCCAAGCCCGTCACGGGGGTAGCACAGATACGCAGTATTTT.

The genes are TRBV6-6 and TRBJ2-7; TRBD1 matches 7 bases. Germline V gene data show CDR1 as MNHNY and CDR2 as SVGAGI (reference sequence). The length of the CDR3 is 15 residues. J was trimmed by 0 bases and V by 6 bases; bases with no gene match: 8. The CDR3 reads CASRRTGASSYEQYF. The CDR3 bases are TGTGCCAGCAGAAGAACAGGGGCAAGCTCCTACGAGCAGTACTTC.

CDR3 amino acids: CASSLDGINSPLHF. The CDR3 bases are TGTGCCAGCAGCCTAGACGGGATCAATTCACCCCTCCACTTT. The J gene is TRBJ1-6, the V gene TRBV5-5; D is ambiguous. V was shortened by 4 bases and J by 7 bases, with 12 bases between the two germline ends. CDR1 is SGHKS, CDR2 YYEKEE, per germline (reference sequence). The CDR3 has 14 residues.

This clone came up once. This chain links TRBV4-1 with TRBJ1-1, with D unresolved. CDR3 length: 13 amino acids. V shed 0 bases and J shed 7 bases, with 9 bases lying between them. The V gene's germline CDR1 is MGHRA and CDR2 YSYEKL. The CDR3 DNA reads as TGCGCCAGCAGCCAAGATGCGGGAAGTGAAGCTTTCTTT. Its protein product is CASSQDAGSEAFF.

DNA for the CDR3: TGCGCCAGCAGCCCGATGGGACAATCTGGGGGAATGAACACTGAAGCTTTCTTT. Translated: CASSPMGQSGGMNTEAFF. V and J are TRBV5-1 and TRBJ1-1, with a tentative D call TRBD1 (6 bases). Germline assignment: CDR1 SGHRS and CDR2 YFSETQ. This CDR3 has 18 amino acids. The V end was cut by 4 bases, the J end by 0 bases, with 22 bases between.

In this sample, this clone turned up a few times. The chain links TRBV5-4 to TRBJ1-2; D unclear. The germline V gene has CDR1 SGHNT and CDR2 YYREEE (reference sequence). V was clipped by 5 bases and J by 4 bases, with 15 bases between them. This CDR3 comprises 14 residues. The CDR3 DNA follows: TGTGCCAGCAGTCGATCTAGGGAGCGCTATGGCTACACCTTC. Protein product: CASSRSRERYGYTF.

Comment on this clone: Other nucleotide sequences in the sample specify the same CDR3. The CDR3 DNA reads as TGTGCCAGCAGCGTAGACGGGGGAAAAGAGACCCAGTACTTC. It yields the protein CASSVDGGKETQYF. The rearrangement links TRBV9 to TRBJ2-5; possible D gene TRBD2, 6 bases. CDR3 length: 14 residues. CDR1 and CDR2 from the germline V gene are SGDLS and YYNGEE. Trimming took off 0 bases at V and 3 bases at J, with 9 bases between the two ends.

The chain couples TRBV7-8 to TRBJ1-6; a possible D gene is TRBD1 (6 bases). Germline V gene sequence: CDR1 SGHVS, CDR2 FQNEAQ. The V gene lost 3 bases and the J gene lost 6 bases, with 12 bases spanning the gap. This CDR3 is built from 15 residues. CDR3 protein: CASSLHRECNSPLHF. The CDR3 nucleotides read TGTGCCAGCAGCTTGCACAGGGAGTGTAATTCACCCCTCCACTTT. The complete variable domain, with remaining parts taken from reference TRBV7-8 and TRBJ1-6, reads GAGVSQSPRYKVAKRGQDVALRCDPISGHVSLFWYQQALGQGPEFLTYFQNEAQLDKSGLPSDRFFAERPEGSVSTLKIQRTQQEDSAVYLCASSLHRECNSPLHFGNGTRLTVT.

The chain has TRBV19 and TRBJ1-5; TRBD1 matches at 10 bases. Germline V CDR1 and CDR2: LNHDA, SQIVND (reference sequence). The V gene end was trimmed by 3 bases and the J gene end by 4 bases; junction bases not matched to a gene: 12. The CDR3 covers 18 residues. The CDR3 nucleotides read TGTGCCAGTAGTATGAGTGGGACAGGGGTGCACCTTAATCAGCCCCAGCATTTT. This encodes CASSMSGTGVHLNQPQHF.